This T cell receptor beta chain derives from a study of cytomegalovirus exposure and HLA in healthy donors. This CDR3 contains 14 residues. Looked up from germline, CDR1 is SGDLS and CDR2 is YYNGEE. V lost 0 bases to trimming and J lost 6 bases, with 10 bases between them. Sequencing was performed with immunoSEQ multiplex PCR; in TCRdb, only in-frame clones are kept and a portion is missing. This sample has 120,000 or so clones; roughly 89% occur once, and the top ten carry 1.1%. Study-level results: Some TCR beta chains (over 150 of them) were listed as cytomegalovirus-associated.

About this clone itself: Antigen specificity is unknown.

The chain links TRBV9 to TRBJ2-1; D perhaps matches TRBD2 (6 bases). The specimen sequenced was PBMCs. The receptor's source is a woman aged 18-29 years in good health and CMV-seronegative. The DNA for the CDR3 is TGTGCCAGCAGCGTAGCCGGAGGGGTCAATGAGCAGTTCTTC. Protein sequence: CASSVAGGVNEQFF.